This entry lists 32 T cell receptor beta chains sequenced from one sample in a study of blood T cell repertoires in COVID-19. The method was immunoSEQ multiplex PCR; TCRdb's version includes in-frame clones alone and lacks a portion of them. The repertoire has roughly 410,000 clones, approximately 90% of them found once; the top ten carry 1.5% to 1.7%. The sequenced sample consisted of peripheral blood. These TCRs come from a woman aged 40 to 49 with COVID-19, enrolled during active disease.

The chain employs TRBV27 and TRBJ2-3, with 7 bases that match TRBD2. The CDR3 loop spans 16 amino acids. V gave up 5 bases and J gave up 2 bases; unmatched junction bases: 10. Per germline, CDR1 MNHEY and CDR2 SMNVEV (reference sequence). CDR3 DNA: TGTGCCAGCAGTAAATTAGCGGGTAAGGCCACAGATACGCAGTATTTT. Translated, it gives CASSKLAGKATDTQYF.

The chain employs TRBV11-2 and TRBJ2-7; 9 positions match TRBD1. CDR3 length: 15 residues. CDR1 is SGHAT, CDR2 FQNNGV, per germline. V gave up 5 bases and J gave up 2 bases; unmatched junction bases: 7. In DNA, the CDR3 is TGTGCCAGCAGCCATGTGGGGACAGGGCCCTACGAGCAGTACTTC. This codes for CASSHVGTGPYEQYF. Looking up the rest from reference TRBV11-2 and TRBJ2-7 gives the full variable domain: EAGVAQSPRYKIIEKRQSVAFWCNPISGHATLYWYQQILGQGPKLLIQFQNNGVVDDSQLPKDRFSAERLKGVDSTLKIQPAKLEDSAVYLCASSHVGTGPYEQYFGPGTRLTVT.

J is TRBJ2-5 and V is TRBV7-6; D ambiguous. Germline-derived CDR1 and CDR2 are SGHVS and FNYEAQ. This CDR3 has 15 residues. V lost 1 base to trimming and J lost 1 base, with 10 bases between them. The CDR3 loop reads CASSLGPITQETQYF. The CDR3 nucleotides are TGTGCCAGCAGCTTAGGTCCTATAACCCAAGAGACCCAGTACTTC.

The chain joins TRBV7-2 to TRBJ2-1; 16 nucleotides match TRBD2. The CDR3 totals 17 residues. Germline assignment: CDR1 SGHTA and CDR2 FQGNSA. V was clipped by 5 bases and J by 7 bases; unmatched bases: 8. CDR3 in DNA: TGTGCCAGCAGCCCGGGACTAGCGGGGGGGCTGGGGAATGAGCAGTTCTTC. Protein sequence: CASSPGLAGGLGNEQFF.

J is TRBJ1-2 and V is TRBV7-2; perhaps TRBD1 as D (5 bases). V was clipped by 7 bases and J by 3 bases, with 18 bases between them. There are 15 residues in the CDR3. Germline loops: CDR1 SGHTA, CDR2 FQGNSA. DNA for the CDR3: TGTGCCAGCAACTTGCCCGACAGACCAGACTATGGCTACACCTTC. Encoded protein: CASNLPDRPDYGYTF.

This clone was observed once. The chain links TRBV7-2 to TRBJ2-3; D is unresolved. Trimming pared 4 bases from V and 6 bases from J, leaving 17 bases between. The CDR3 loop spans 15 amino acids. Germline V gives CDR1 SGHTA, CDR2 FQGNSA. CDR3 loop: CASSSRGVLTDTQYF. DNA of the CDR3: TGTGCCAGCAGCTCCCGAGGTGTACTCACGGATACGCAGTATTTT.

This clone was seen a single time. The chain recombines TRBV9 with TRBJ2-7; tentative D call: TRBD2 (5 bases). CDR3 size: 16 residues. Germline CDR1 is SGDLS and CDR2 is YYNGEE. The V and J ends lost 0 bases and 2 bases respectively, with 15 bases between them. The CDR3 sequence: CASSVDSGAFTYEQYF. In DNA form, the CDR3 reads TGTGCCAGCAGCGTAGACAGCGGAGCCTTTACCTACGAGCAGTACTTC.

On this clone: Other DNA sequences in the same sample also yield this CDR3. V and J are TRBV5-1 and TRBJ1-3, with TRBD1 identical over 9 bases. Losses at the gene ends were 0 bases for V and 7 bases for J; bases not matched to a gene: 2. There are 14 residues in the CDR3. Germline V gene lookup returns CDR1 SGHRS and CDR2 YFSETQ. The CDR3: CASSLEGTGNTIYF. The CDR3 DNA reads as TGCGCCAGCAGCTTGGAAGGGACAGGGAACACCATATATTTT.

J is TRBJ2-3 and V is TRBV7-8; 7 nucleotides agree with TRBD2. This CDR3 spans 16 amino acids. From germline, CDR1 is SGHVS and CDR2 FQNEAQ. V trimming: 4 bases; J trimming: 1 base; junction bases outside the gene matches: 8. This chain's CDR3 is CASSSTPGLRTDTQYF. The CDR3 DNA reads TGTGCCAGCAGCTCCACACCGGGACTACGCACAGATACGCAGTATTTT.

The genes are TRBV6-8 and TRBJ1-1; D is uncertain. The V end was cut by 6 bases, the J end by 3 bases, with 11 bases between. The length of the CDR3 is 13 residues. The germline V gene has CDR1 MNHGY and CDR2 SAAAGT. CDR3 protein: CASRATGDTEAFF. CDR3 DNA sequence: TGTGCCAGCAGGGCTACCGGGGACACTGAAGCTTTCTTT.

The chain couples TRBV27 to TRBJ2-5, with TRBD2 as a possible D gene (6 bases). This CDR3 spans 16 amino acids. V dropped 5 bases and J dropped 5 bases, with 21 bases sitting between them. Germline values: CDR1 MNHEY, CDR2 SMNVEV (reference sequence). The DNA of the CDR3 is TGTGCCAGCAGTAAATTGACCCCCCATGGGAGGGAGACCCAGTACTTC. Protein product: CASSKLTPHGRETQYF.

The V gene is TRBV19, the J gene TRBJ1-4; a weak D match, TRBD1 (6 bases). CDR3 length: 13 residues. Trimming cost V 8 bases and J 5 bases, with 12 bases left between them. Looked up from germline, CDR1 is LNHDA and CDR2 is SQIVND (reference sequence). The CDR3 loop reads CASSDRTNEKLFF. CDR3 sequence (DNA): TGTGCCAGTTCGGACAGAACGAATGAAAAACTGTTTTTT. The full variable domain, rest sourced from reference TRBV19 and TRBJ1-4, is DGGITQSPKYLFRKEGQNVTLSCEQNLNHDAMYWYRQDPGQGLRLIYYSQIVNDFQKGDIAEGYSVSREKKESFPLTVTSAQKNPTAFYLCASSDRTNEKLFFGSGTQLSVL.

The chain is built from TRBV30 and TRBJ2-2; TRBD2 might be the D (6 bases). Germline loops: CDR1 GTSNPN, CDR2 SVGIG (reference sequence). The CDR3 covers 15 residues. Trimming cost V 1 base and J 5 bases, with 14 bases left between them. The CDR3 DNA sequence: TGTGCCTGGAGTGGGCCCGTCGGAGGGACCGGGGAGCTGTTTTTT. Translation: CAWSGPVGGTGELFF.

V and J are TRBV2 and TRBJ2-2, with 9 bases fitting TRBD1. Looked up from germline, CDR1 is SNHLY and CDR2 is FYNNEI. This CDR3 comprises 16 residues. Losses at the gene ends were 7 bases for V and 4 bases for J; bases not matched to a gene: 10. The CDR3 DNA reads as TGTGCCAGCAAAACCGGGACAGGGAGGATCACCGGGGAGCTGTTTTTT. Protein sequence: CASKTGTGRITGELFF.

The chain links TRBV7-2 to TRBJ2-7; TRBD1 aligns across 7 bases. Looked up from germline, CDR1 is SGHTA and CDR2 is FQGNSA. The V gene end was trimmed by 1 base and the J gene end by 2 bases; junction bases not matched to a gene: 2. The CDR3 is made up of 14 amino acids. In nucleotides, the CDR3 is TGTGCCAGCAGCTTAGGGACAGGAGCCTACGAGCAGTACTTC. It specifies CASSLGTGAYEQYF.

This rearrangement joins TRBV6-5 to TRBJ1-4; D call uncertain. Trimming pared 10 bases from V and 4 bases from J, leaving 16 bases between. This CDR3 comprises 14 residues. Germline V CDR1 and CDR2: MNHEY, SVGAGI. DNA of the CDR3: TGTGCCACCGCCCGGCGACACCGTAATGAAAAACTGTTTTTT. This encodes CATARRHRNEKLFF.

The CDR3 DNA is TGTGCCAGCACGACAGTGACCAATCAGCCCCAGCATTTT. This sequence encodes CASTTVTNQPQHF. This chain joins TRBV2 and TRBJ1-5; D perhaps matches TRBD1 (5 bases). CDR1 is SNHLY, CDR2 FYNNEI, per germline. Trimming took off 7 bases at V and 3 bases at J, with 10 bases between the two ends. The CDR3 has 13 amino acids. The variable domain in full, with the rest retrieved from reference TRBV2 and TRBJ1-5, is EPEVTQTPSHQVTQMGQEVILRCVPISNHLYFYWYRQILGQKVEFLVSFYNNEISEKSEIFDDQFSVERPDGSNFTLKIRSTKLEDSAMYFCASTTVTNQPQHFGDGTRLSIL.

The chain has TRBV7-2 and TRBJ1-6; D may be TRBD1 (6 bases). Trimming pared 0 bases from V and 10 bases from J, leaving 13 bases between. The CDR3 length is 15 residues. Looked up from germline, CDR1 is SGHTA and CDR2 is FQGNSA. This chain's CDR3 is CASSLATGTGSPLHF. The CDR3 nucleotides are TGTGCCAGCAGCTTAGCGACAGGTACAGGCTCACCCCTCCACTTT.

The rearrangement uses TRBV5-1 and TRBJ1-4; D is unclear. Trimming took 5 bases from V and 2 from J, leaving 4 bases between them. CDR1 is SGHRS, CDR2 YFSETQ, per germline. CDR3 length equals 12 residues. The CDR3 DNA follows: TGCGCCAGCAGTCGGACTAATGAAAAACTGTTTTTT. The encoded protein is CASSRTNEKLFF.

V usage is TRBV2 and J usage is TRBJ1-1, with TRBD1 identical over 9 bases. The CDR3 has 13 residues. Germline V gene lookup returns CDR1 SNHLY and CDR2 FYNNEI. V dropped 9 bases and J dropped 5; count of bases not matched to a gene: 7. The CDR3 bases are TGTGCCAGGCTACAGGGGGCTGGGACTGAAGCTTTCTTT. Residues: CARLQGAGTEAFF.

The chain carries TRBV10-3 and TRBJ1-2, with D tentatively TRBD1 (5 bases). The V gene's germline CDR1 is ENHRY and CDR2 SYGVKD. The CDR3 consists of 12 residues. The V gene lost 8 bases and the J gene lost 1 base, with 8 bases spanning the gap. CDR3 sequence reads: CAIGGLNYGYTF. The CDR3 DNA reads as TGTGCCATCGGGGGACTTAACTATGGCTACACCTTC.

The table lists this clone with a count of one. This chain links TRBV19 with TRBJ1-1; D gene unclear. In germline, CDR1 is LNHDA, CDR2 SQIVND (reference sequence). The CDR3 is made up of 14 amino acids. V was pared by 3 bases and J by 0 bases, with 8 bases between. CDR3 sequence: CASSIGVMNTEAFF. CDR3 coding DNA: TGTGCCAGTAGTATCGGAGTTATGAACACTGAAGCTTTCTTT.

This rearrangement joins TRBV5-5 to TRBJ1-4, with D hard to call. Trimming stripped 3 bases from V and 8 bases from J, with 11 bases between. CDR3 length: 13 residues. Germline CDR1 reads SGHKS; CDR2 reads YYEKEE (reference sequence). This chain's CDR3 is CASSYTVGEKLFF. The DNA for the CDR3 is TGTGCCAGCAGCTACACCGTCGGGGAAAAACTGTTTTTT.

The rearrangement joins TRBV28 to TRBJ1-3; 7 nucleotides line up with TRBD1. This CDR3 comprises 15 residues. The J segment lost 0 bases and the V segment lost 8 bases, leaving 7 bases of the junction unmatched. From germline, CDR1 is MDHEN and CDR2 SYDVKM. CDR3 in amino acids: CASRWTGNSGNTIYF. CDR3 in DNA: TGTGCCAGCCGATGGACAGGAAACTCTGGAAACACCATATATTTT.

CDR3 amino acids: CASTLMNTEAFF. In DNA, the CDR3 is TGTGCCAGCACCCTTATGAACACTGAAGCTTTCTTT. This chain joins TRBV28 and TRBJ1-1; no definite D call. Germline CDR1 reads MDHEN; CDR2 reads SYDVKM. CDR3 length equals 12 residues. V was pared by 7 bases and J by 0 bases, with 6 bases between.

The chain uses TRBV30 and TRBJ1-2; D remains ambiguous. The CDR3 runs 14 residues. Germline V lookup: CDR1 GTSNPN, CDR2 SVGIG (reference sequence). Trimming took 3 bases from V and 0 from J, leaving 11 bases between them. DNA for the CDR3: TGTGCCTGGAGACAGCGGCCCCCTAACTATGGCTACACCTTC. Protein product: CAWRQRPPNYGYTF.

V and J are TRBV12-3 or TRBV12-4 and TRBJ1-1; D not certain. The CDR3 spans 13 residues. Trimming pared 0 bases from V and 7 bases from J, leaving 9 bases between. The CDR3 bases are TGTGCCAGCAGTTTAGCGACACGGCTTGAAGCTTTCTTT. It encodes CASSLATRLEAFF.

The chain recombines TRBV28 with TRBJ1-6, with D hard to call. This CDR3 contains 16 residues. CDR1 and CDR2 (germline): MDHEN, SYDVKM. Trimming took 5 bases from V and 5 from J, leaving 16 bases between them. CDR3 protein: CASSTRDRVDNSPLHF. As DNA, the CDR3 is TGTGCCAGCAGTACCCGCGACCGGGTTGATAATTCACCCCTCCACTTT.

This chain uses TRBV4-3 with TRBJ1-1; 8 nucleotides match TRBD1. This CDR3 comprises 15 residues. The germline V gene encodes CDR1 LGHNA and CDR2 YSLEER. V lost 5 bases, J lost 0 bases, and 5 bases stayed unmatched. CDR3: CASSLRTGLNTEAFF. The CDR3 coding sequence is TGCGCCAGCAGCTTGCGGACAGGGCTGAACACTGAAGCTTTCTTT.

V is TRBV11-3 and J is TRBJ2-2; TRBD1 agrees at 7 bases. V lost 4 bases, J lost 2 bases, and 13 bases stayed unmatched. From germline, CDR1 is SGHNT and CDR2 YENEEA. The CDR3 has 18 residues. The CDR3 protein is CASSSRPDRDRNTGELFF. CDR3 DNA: TGTGCCAGCAGCTCCCGGCCTGACCGGGACAGAAACACCGGGGAGCTGTTTTTT.

V usage is TRBV9 and J usage is TRBJ2-7, with a tentative D call TRBD2 (6 bases). V was trimmed by 1 base and J by 9 bases, leaving 14 bases between them. The CDR3 consists of 13 residues. Germline V gene data show CDR1 as SGDLS and CDR2 as YYNGEE. The CDR3 is CASSVTDGGAQYF. DNA of the CDR3: TGTGCCAGCAGCGTAACCGACGGCGGGGCGCAGTACTTC.

Regarding this clone: Other nucleotide sequences from this sample produce the same CDR3. J is TRBJ1-1 and V is TRBV6-5; 7 positions match TRBD1. From germline, CDR1 is MNHEY and CDR2 SVGAGI. Unmatched junction bases numbered 6, after V lost 6 bases and J lost 5 bases. The CDR3 spans 13 residues. CDR3 sequence reads: CASSWAGGTEAFF. The DNA for the CDR3 is TGTGCCAGCAGCTGGGCAGGGGGGACTGAAGCTTTCTTT.